The TCR beta chain under discussion was sequenced for a study of T cells in localized non-small cell lung cancer. Findings of the study overall: Paired adjacent lung recovered a median around 60 of the top 100 tumor clones. Only one tumor region was sequenced, so heterogeneity remains possible. There was higher T cell clonality in uninvolved adjacent lung than in tumor, and it was highest there.

For this clone: Its target is not known.

Clones were read by immunoSEQ multiplex PCR, and TCRdb kept only the in-frame ones, dropping some. The sample lists 20,000 to 25,000 clones, approximately 84% occurring once. The material was peripheral blood, obtained before any cancer treatment. This clonotype was sampled from a male donor aged 60 or older with stage II squamous cell lung carcinoma.

The CDR3 DNA follows: TGTGCCAGCAGTGAGATGGACAGTAGCAATCAGCCCCAGCATTTT. Its protein is CASSEMDSSNQPQHF. The chain recombines TRBV2 with TRBJ1-5; TRBD1 is a possible D gene (6 bases). Germline V lookup: CDR1 SNHLY, CDR2 FYNNEI. This CDR3 comprises 15 residues. Between the trimmed V and J ends, which lost 3 bases and 0 bases, there was a span of 9 bases. Complete variable domain (other parts from reference TRBV2 and TRBJ1-5): EPEVTQTPSHQVTQMGQEVILRCVPISNHLYFYWYRQILGQKVEFLVSFYNNEISEKSEIFDDQFSVERPDGSNFTLKIRSTKLEDSAMYFCASSEMDSSNQPQHFGDGTRLSIL.